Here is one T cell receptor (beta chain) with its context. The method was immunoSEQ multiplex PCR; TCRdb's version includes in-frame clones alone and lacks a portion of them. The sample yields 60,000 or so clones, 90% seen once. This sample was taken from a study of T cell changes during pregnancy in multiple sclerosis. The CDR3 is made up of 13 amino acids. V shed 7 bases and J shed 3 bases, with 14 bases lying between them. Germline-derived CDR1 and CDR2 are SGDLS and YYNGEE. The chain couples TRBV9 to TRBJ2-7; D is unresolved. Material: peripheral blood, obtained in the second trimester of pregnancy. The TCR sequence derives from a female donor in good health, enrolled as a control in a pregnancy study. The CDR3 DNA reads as TGTGCCAGCTCCCGCGAGGCATTCTACGAGCAGTACTTC. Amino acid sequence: CASSREAFYEQYF.